This T cell receptor (beta chain) is drawn from a study of blood T cell repertoires in COVID-19. On the study more broadly: The origin of the acute and convalescent COVID-19 samples was the United States, Italy and Spain.

As concerns this clone: Compared with germline, one end of the junction differs, possibly owing to a read error.

TCRdb keeps only in-frame clones here, not all; method: immunoSEQ multiplex PCR. This table has approximately 6,600 clones, around 89% appearing once. Germline V gene lookup returns CDR1 LGHDT and CDR2 YNNKEL (reference sequence). The CDR3 has 13 amino acids. Sequenced input: peripheral blood. The chain couples TRBV3-1 (or the pseudogene TRBV3-2) to TRBJ2-3; D not resolved. This receptor was identified in an older man with active COVID-19. CDR3 DNA sequence: TGTGCCAGCAGCCAAGCGGTCGGAGCGAGCCTGGGTTTT. Its protein is CASSQAVGASLGF.